These 21 T cell receptor beta chains were all obtained from the same sample, sequenced in a study of tumor-infiltrating lymphocytes in primary liver carcinoma. Unsorted whole blood supplied the RNA, and germline DNA was extracted too. TCR beta cDNA was reverse-transcribed from about 500 ng of total RNA. The reaction used a constant-region primer and ProtoScript II reverse transcriptase. Slightly modified ARM-PCR with three nested multiplex PCR rounds yielded TCR beta libraries. Researchers ran the first two PCR rounds for roughly 11 cycles each with TRBV1-TRBV30 forward primers and a C-beta reverse primer. TCRdb used MiXCR to reprocess the multiplex PCR reads, holding one entry per CDR3 protein. The data contain 300,000 to 400,000 distinct CDR3 sequences, around 60% of them seen just once; the ten biggest clones take up 6.5%. Sequencing was performed on peripheral blood. These receptor sequences come from a man aged 35 to 55 with primary liver carcinoma and hepatitis B virus infection.

This chain links TRBV5-6 with TRBJ1-1; no definite D call. V was cut by 3 bases and J by 3 bases, with 6 bases left in between. CDR3 length: 12 residues. The germline V gene encodes CDR1 SGHDT and CDR2 YYEEEE. CDR3 sequence reads: CASSSLYTEAFF. CDR3 nucleotide sequence: TGTGCCAGCAGCTCCCTTTACACTGAAGCTTTCTTT.

This clonotype was detected a few times. The chain couples TRBV25-1 to TRBJ2-3, with 12 positions matching TRBD2. The CDR3 totals 17 residues. Germline CDR1 reads MGHDK; CDR2 reads SYGVNS. The trim removed 6 bases at V and 5 bases at J, leaving 12 bases unmatched. CDR3 in DNA: TGTGCCAGCAGCGCCCTAGCGGGAGGGCGGAATAGAGATACGCAGTATTTT. Amino acid sequence: CASSALAGGRNRDTQYF.

Comment on this clonotype: A read error is possible here, since a much larger clone lies one base away. The chain couples TRBV6-5 to TRBJ1-2; 10 positions agree with TRBD1. This CDR3 region has 13 residues. V trimming: 6 bases; J trimming: 10 bases; junction bases outside the gene matches: 8. CDR1 MNHEY and CDR2 SVGAGI come from the germline V gene. The CDR3 DNA sequence: TGTGCCAGCAGAAGACAGGGGGCACATGTCTACACCTTC. This gives the protein CASRRQGAHVYTF.

The chain links TRBV11-2 to TRBJ1-2; D unclear. V lost 8 bases to trimming and J lost 13 bases, with 20 bases between them. There are 12 residues in the CDR3. Per germline, CDR1 SGHAT and CDR2 FQNNGV. In DNA form, the CDR3 reads TGTGCCAGCGCGCTGGGGAGTGGTTTTCCCACCTTC. It encodes CASALGSGFPTF.

Turning to this clonotype: A much larger clonotype is one base distant, so this may be a read error. The chain couples TRBV12-3 or TRBV12-4 to TRBJ1-1; D call uncertain. The CDR3 spans 11 residues. CDR3 amino acids: CANSSGYEAFF. The CDR3 coding sequence is TGTGCCAACAGTTCAGGTTATGAAGCTTTCTTT.

As regards this clonotype: The junction does not match germline at one end; this may be a read error. The chain uses TRBV5-1 and TRBJ2-1; tentatively, D is TRBD1 or TRBD2 (6 bases each). The CDR3 has 15 residues. The germline gives CDR1 SGHRS, CDR2 YFSETQ. The CDR3 DNA reads as TGCACCAGTAACCGAGGAGGGGGGCGCCACAATGAGCAGCTCTTC. Translation: CTSNRGGGRHNEQLF.

The sample holds many counts of this clonotype. The chain employs TRBV29-1 and TRBJ2-3; TRBD1 or TRBD2 may be the D gene (5 bases each). The CDR3 length is 12 residues. Trimming left V 6 bases short and J 2 bases short, with 9 bases between. The germline V gene has CDR1 SQVTM and CDR2 ANQGSEA. This chain's CDR3 is CSVRGVTDTQYF. The DNA of the CDR3 is TGCAGCGTGCGAGGGGTCACAGATACGCAGTATTTT.

The table lists this clonotype with a few counts. This could be a read error, since a much larger clone is one nucleotide away. The chain joins TRBV14 to TRBJ2-7; D perhaps matches TRBD1 (6 bases). The V gene lost 4 bases and the J gene lost 3 bases, with 16 bases spanning the gap. CDR3 length: 15 residues. CDR1 and CDR2 (germline): SGHDN, FVKESK. The CDR3 bases are TGTGCCAGCAGCCCGCCTAGGGGGAGATTCTACGAGCAGTACTTC. Translation: CASSPPRGRFYEQYF.

As concerns this clonotype: A much larger clone sits a single nucleotide away, making a read error possible. The chain joins TRBV12-3 or TRBV12-4 to TRBJ1-6; D not resolved. Trimming shortened V by 3 bases and J by 5 bases, and 5 bases separated the two germline ends. CDR3 length equals 13 residues. The CDR3 is CASSLEHNSPLHF. CDR3 coding DNA: TGTGCCAGCAGTTTGGAGCATAATTCACCCCTCCACTTT.

On this clonotype itself: The junction does not match germline at one end; this may be a read error. This chain's CDR3 is CAINESGRGNTEAFF. The CDR3 DNA reads TGTGCCATCAATGAGTCGGGCCGGGGGAACACTGAAGCTTTCTTT. The genes are TRBV10-3 and TRBJ1-1; no firm D call. There are 15 residues in the CDR3. Germline CDR1 reads ENHRY; CDR2 reads SYGVKD.

As concerns this clonotype: The junction and the germline gene differ at one end; a read error may be behind it. The rearrangement links TRBV11-2 to TRBJ1-5; D gene uncertain. The V gene's germline CDR1 is SGHAT and CDR2 FQNNGV. The CDR3 is made up of 12 amino acids. The CDR3 DNA is TGTGTCAGCAGCTTAGCCGGGCAACCCCAGCATTTT. Translated, it gives CVSSLAGQPQHF.

This clonotype was detected a few times. This chain uses TRBV28 with TRBJ2-3; D gene uncertain. CDR3 length equals 12 residues. The germline V and J ends were trimmed by 9 bases and 5 bases, with 12 bases remaining between them. Germline V gene lookup returns CDR1 MDHEN and CDR2 SYDVKM. The CDR3 coding sequence is TGTGCCAGTCTCGATTCGGTAGATACGCAGTATTTT. It specifies CASLDSVDTQYF.

At least ten counts were recorded for this clonotype. The chain couples TRBV6-1 to TRBJ2-7; TRBD1 is a possible D gene (5 bases). The CDR3 spans 15 residues. The V gene lost 6 bases and the J gene lost 2 bases, with 17 bases spanning the gap. Germline V gene data show CDR1 as MNHNS and CDR2 as SASEGT. CDR3 residues: CASRYLSTETYEQYF. The CDR3 coding sequence is TGTGCCAGCAGATATCTATCGACAGAGACCTACGAGCAGTACTTC.

Concerning this clonotype: One end of the junction varies from germline; a read error may be responsible. J is TRBJ1-2 and V is TRBV6-1, with 7 bases fitting TRBD1. This CDR3 spans 13 amino acids. CDR1 MNHNS and CDR2 SASEGT come from the germline V gene. DNA of the CDR3: TGTGCCAGCAGTGGAGACAGGGTTGGGGGCTACAGCTTC. It translates to CASSGDRVGGYSF.

In regard to this clonotype: The CDR3 does not end in the conserved phenylalanine or tryptophan, so this is likely a read error. The V call is TRBV11-2, the J call TRBJ2-7; weak D call: TRBD1 (6 bases). The CDR3 extends over 12 amino acids. The V and J ends lost 5 bases and 8 bases respectively, with 13 bases between them. CDR1 is SGHAT, CDR2 FQNNGV, per germline. The CDR3 DNA follows: TGTGCCAGCAGCGCCACCGGGGACAAGCAGTACATC. Protein product: CASSATGDKQYI.

This rearrangement joins TRBV25-1 to TRBJ2-1; D is unclear. CDR1 MGHDK and CDR2 SYGVNS come from the germline V gene. The CDR3 consists of 12 residues. Trimming took 1 base from V and 9 from J, leaving 7 bases between them. The chain's CDR3 is CASSESSGEQFF. The CDR3 DNA follows: TGTGCCAGCAGTGAATCGTCGGGTGAGCAGTTCTTC.

A note on this clonotype: A much larger clone differs from this one at a single base, so this may be a read error. The CDR3 DNA sequence: TGTGCCAGCAGTTACTTCGGGACGGCGAACACTGAACCTTTCTTT. Protein sequence: CASSYFGTANTEPFF. The chain employs TRBV6-5 and TRBJ1-1, with a possible D match to TRBD1 (5 bases). Germline loops: CDR1 MNHEY, CDR2 SVGAGI. This CDR3 is built from 15 residues.

A word on this clonotype: Its ends do not fully match the called genes, so a read error is possible. The chain links TRBV24-1 to TRBJ2-1, with D uncertain. Germline V gene lookup returns CDR1 KGHDR and CDR2 SFDVKD. The CDR3 is 15 amino acids. This CDR3 is CATSGYVGRVDEQFF. The CDR3 DNA follows: TGTGCCACCAGTGGTTACGTGGGAAGGGTAGATGAGCAATTCTTC.

A word on this clonotype: Germline is not matched at one junction end, which may reflect a read error. The chain combines TRBV4-2 with TRBJ2-1; possibly TRBD1 for D (6 bases). Germline V lookup: CDR1 LGHNA, CDR2 YNFKEQ. The CDR3 contains 19 residues. The CDR3 here is CANSQDWSWGHGGYNEQFF. Written as DNA, the CDR3 is TGTGCCAACAGCCAAGATTGGAGTTGGGGACATGGGGGCTACAATGAGCAGTTCTTC.

Remarks on this clonotype: Relative to the germline gene, one junction end is altered; a read error may explain this. The chain links TRBV6-1 to TRBJ1-2; D gene uncertain. This CDR3 contains 13 residues. The germline V gene encodes CDR1 MNHNS and CDR2 SASEGT. The CDR3 reads CASSEVPNYDYTF. CDR3 sequence (DNA): TGTGCCAGCAGTGAAGTTCCAAACTATGACTACACCTTC.

The V call is TRBV5-1, the J call TRBJ1-2; D call uncertain. Germline lookup yields CDR1 SGHRS and CDR2 YFSETQ. Trimming took 2 bases from V and 3 from J, leaving 11 bases between them. This CDR3 contains 14 residues. The CDR3 region is CASSFDRYDYGYTF. CDR3 DNA sequence: TGCGCCAGCAGCTTCGACCGATACGACTATGGCTACACCTTC.